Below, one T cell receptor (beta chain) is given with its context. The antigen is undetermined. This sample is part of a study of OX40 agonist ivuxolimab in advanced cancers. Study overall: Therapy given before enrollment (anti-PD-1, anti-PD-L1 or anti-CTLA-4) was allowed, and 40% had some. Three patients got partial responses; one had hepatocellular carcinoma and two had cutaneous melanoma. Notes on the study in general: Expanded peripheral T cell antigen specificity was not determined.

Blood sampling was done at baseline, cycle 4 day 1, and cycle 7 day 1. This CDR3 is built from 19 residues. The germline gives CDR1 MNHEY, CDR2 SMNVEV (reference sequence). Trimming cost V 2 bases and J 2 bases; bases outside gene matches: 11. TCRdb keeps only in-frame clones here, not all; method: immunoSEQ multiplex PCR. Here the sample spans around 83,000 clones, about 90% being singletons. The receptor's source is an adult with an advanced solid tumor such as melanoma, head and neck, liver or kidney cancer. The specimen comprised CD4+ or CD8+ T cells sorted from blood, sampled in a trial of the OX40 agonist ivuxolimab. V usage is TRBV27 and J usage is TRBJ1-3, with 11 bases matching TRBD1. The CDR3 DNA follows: TGTGCCAGCAGTTTAAAAGGGGTGGGACAGGGGGTGGCTGGAAACACCATATATTTT. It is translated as CASSLKGVGQGVAGNTIYF.